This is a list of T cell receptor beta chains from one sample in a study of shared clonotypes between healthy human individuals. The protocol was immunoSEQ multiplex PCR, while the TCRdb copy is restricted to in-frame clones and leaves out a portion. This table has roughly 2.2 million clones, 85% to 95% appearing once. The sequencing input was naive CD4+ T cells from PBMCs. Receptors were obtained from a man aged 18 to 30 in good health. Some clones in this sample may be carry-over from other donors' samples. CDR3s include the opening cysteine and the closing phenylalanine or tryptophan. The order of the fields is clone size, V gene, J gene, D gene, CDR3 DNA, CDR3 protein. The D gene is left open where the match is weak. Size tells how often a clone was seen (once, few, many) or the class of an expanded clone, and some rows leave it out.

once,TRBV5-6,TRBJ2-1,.,TGTGCCAGCAGCTTGGTCAGGGGAGAGGAGAATGAGCAGTTCTTC,CASSLVRGEENEQFF
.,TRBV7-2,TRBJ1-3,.,TGTGCCAGCAGCTTACAGGGCGCTGGAAACACCATATATTTT,CASSLQGAGNTIYF
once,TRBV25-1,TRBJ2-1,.,TGTGCCAGCAGTGAACGCGGACTCTACAATGAGCAGTTCTTC,CASSERGLYNEQFF
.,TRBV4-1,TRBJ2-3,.,TGCGCCAGCAGCCAGGATACGACAGGACCAAGCACAGATACGCAGTATTTT,CASSQDTTGPSTDTQYF
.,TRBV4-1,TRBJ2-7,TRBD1,TGCGCCAGCAGCCCGAGGACAGGGACATATTCCGAGCAGTACTTC,CASSPRTGTYSEQYF
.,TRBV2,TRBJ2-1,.,TGTGCCAGCAGTGATTCCCGGGACAGCGGGGCGCAGTTCTTC,CASSDSRDSGAQFF
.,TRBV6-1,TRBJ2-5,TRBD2,TGTGCCAGCAGCCGCCTGGCAGCGGGAGGGACCCAGTACTTC,CASSRLAAGGTQYF
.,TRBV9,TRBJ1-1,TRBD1,TGTGCCAGCAGCCCGTGGACAGGGGCGAACACTGAAGCTTTCTTT,CASSPWTGANTEAFF
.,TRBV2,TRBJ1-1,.,TGTGCCAGCAGCGTCGGGGGGGAGGCTTTCTTT,CASSVGGEAFF
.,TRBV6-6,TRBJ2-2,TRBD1,TGTGCCAGCACCATAAGACAGGGATCCACCGGGGAGCTGTTTTTT,CASTIRQGSTGELFF
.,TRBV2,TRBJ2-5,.,TGTGCCAGCAGTGACCCAATAACGAGAGAGACCCAGTACTTC,CASSDPITRETQYF
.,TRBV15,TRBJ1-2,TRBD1,TGTGCCACCAGCAGAAGACAGGGGCAGTATGGCTACACCTTC,CATSRRQGQYGYTF
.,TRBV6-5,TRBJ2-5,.,TGTGCCAGCAGTTACGGTTCTGCTTCTCGTGAGACCCAGTACTTC,CASSYGSASRETQYF
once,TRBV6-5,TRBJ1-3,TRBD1,TGTGCCACTCTGGACAGGGCTGGAAACACCATATATTTT,CATLDRAGNTIYF
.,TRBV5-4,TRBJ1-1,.,TGTGCCAGCAGCTTGGCTTTCGAGGACACTGAAGCTTTCTTT,CASSLAFEDTEAFF
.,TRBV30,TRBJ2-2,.,TGTGCCTGGAGGGGATCGCCAGGGGACACCGGGGAGCTGTTTTTT,CAWRGSPGDTGELFF
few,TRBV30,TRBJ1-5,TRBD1,TGTGCCTGGGGGGCGGCAGGGGGTGGCAATCAGCCCCAGCATTTT,CAWGAAGGGNQPQHF
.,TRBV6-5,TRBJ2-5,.,TGTGCCAGCAGTTACCGGACTAATCAAGAGACCCAGTACTTC,CASSYRTNQETQYF
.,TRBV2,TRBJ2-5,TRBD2,TGTGCCAGCAGTGGACTAGCGGGGGGGGAGACCCAGTACTTC,CASSGLAGGETQYF
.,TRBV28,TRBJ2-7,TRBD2,TGTGCCAGCAGTCGACTAGCGGGGAGCTCCTACGAGCAGTACTTC,CASSRLAGSSYEQYF
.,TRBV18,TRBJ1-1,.,TGTGCCAGCTCACCGAACATCGGAAGGGGAGAGAACACTGAAGCTTTCTTT,CASSPNIGRGENTEAFF
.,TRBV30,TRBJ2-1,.,TGTGCCTGGAGTGAGGGACCTAACCTGGGGGAGTTCTTC,CAWSEGPNLGEFF
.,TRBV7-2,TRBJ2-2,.,TGTGCCAGCAGCTTAGTGGGATGGGACACCGGGGAGCTGTTTTTT,CASSLVGWDTGELFF
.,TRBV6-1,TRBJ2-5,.,TGTGCCAGCAGTGACGGCCCCCCCGAGACCCAGTACTTC,CASSDGPPETQYF
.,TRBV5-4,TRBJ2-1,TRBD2,TGTGCCAGCACACCTACTAGCGGGAGGAATGAGCAGTTCTTC,CASTPTSGRNEQFF
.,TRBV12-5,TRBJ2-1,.,TGTGCTAGTGGTTTGGTAGTAGTTTTTACGGGACGCGAGAGAGACAATGAGCAGTTCTTC,CASGLVVVFTGRERDNEQFF
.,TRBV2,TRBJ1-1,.,TGTGCCAGCAGTCGTACAGACAGTCGTACTGAAGCTTTCTTT,CASSRTDSRTEAFF
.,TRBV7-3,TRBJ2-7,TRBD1,TGTGCCAGCAGACCTTTTGACAGGGTCCAATCCTACGAGCAGTACTTC,CASRPFDRVQSYEQYF
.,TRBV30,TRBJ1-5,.,TGTGCCTGGAGCGACTGGGGGGGTCAGCCCCAGCATTTT,CAWSDWGGQPQHF
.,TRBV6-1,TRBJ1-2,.,TGTGCCAGCAGTGAAGCTGGACCCACCCTGGGATATGGCTACACCTTC,CASSEAGPTLGYGYTF
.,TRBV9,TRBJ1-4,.,TGTGCCAGCAGCGTCAGGGGCACTAATGAAAAACTGTTTTTT,CASSVRGTNEKLFF
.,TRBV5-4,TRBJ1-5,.,TGTGCCAGCAGTGTGATGGGGGGCAATCAGCCCCAGCATTTT,CASSVMGGNQPQHF
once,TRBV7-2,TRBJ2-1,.,TGTGCCAGCAGCTTAGCGGGAGAGGGATACAATGAGCAGTTCTTC,CASSLAGEGYNEQFF
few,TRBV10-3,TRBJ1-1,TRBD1,TGTGCCATCAGGGGGGGACAGAAGAACACTGAAGCTTTCTTT,CAIRGGQKNTEAFF
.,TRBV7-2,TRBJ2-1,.,TGTGCCAGCAGCTTTGAGGGCGGACAAGAGCAGTTCTTC,CASSFEGGQEQFF
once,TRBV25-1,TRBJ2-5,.,TGTGCCAGCAGTGAACCCGTAGGGGGGGAGACCCAGTACTTC,CASSEPVGGETQYF
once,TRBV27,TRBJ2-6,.,TGTGCCAGCAGTGGATATTTCTCTGGGGCCAACGTCCTGACTTTC,CASSGYFSGANVLTF
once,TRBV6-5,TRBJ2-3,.,TGTGCCAGCGTTCGGGGTGATACGCAGTATTTT,CASVRGDTQYF
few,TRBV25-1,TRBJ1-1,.,TGTGCCAGCATCGGAGCGGCGAACACTGAAGCTTTCTTT,CASIGAANTEAFF
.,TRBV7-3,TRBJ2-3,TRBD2,TGTGCCAGCAGCTTATTGCCCCCTAGCGGGAGCGGCACAGATACGCAGTATTTT,CASSLLPPSGSGTDTQYF
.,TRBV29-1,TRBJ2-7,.,TGCAGCGTTGTCGGCATCCCCTACGAGCAGTACTTC,CSVVGIPYEQYF
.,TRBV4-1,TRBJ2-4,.,TGCGCCAGCAGCCAAGATCGCGCCGGAGCGGTAGCCAAAAACATTCAGTACTTC,CASSQDRAGAVAKNIQYF
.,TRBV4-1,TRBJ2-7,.,TGCGCCAGCAGCCAAGAAAAGGATTTAGTCTTCTACGAGCAGTACTTC,CASSQEKDLVFYEQYF
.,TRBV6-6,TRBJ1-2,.,TGTGCCAGCAGTCCCGAGGGCTGGTCTAACTATGGCTACACCTTC,CASSPEGWSNYGYTF
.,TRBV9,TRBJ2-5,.,TGTGCCAGCAGCGTAGCCCTAGGAGGGCAGGGGCAAGAGACCCAGTACTTC,CASSVALGGQGQETQYF
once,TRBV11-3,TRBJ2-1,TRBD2,TGTGCCAGCAGCTCGGCCGGGACTAGACAATACTCCTACAATGAGCAGTTCTTC,CASSSAGTRQYSYNEQFF
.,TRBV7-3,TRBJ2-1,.,TGTGCCAGCAGCTTAACTAGCGCCTCCTACAATGAGCAGTTCTTC,CASSLTSASYNEQFF
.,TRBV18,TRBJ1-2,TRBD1,TGTGCCAGCTCACGAAATAACAGAGGGGGCGAAGGCTACACCTTC,CASSRNNRGGEGYTF